This is a list of T cell receptor beta chains from one sample in a study of OX40 agonist ivuxolimab in advanced cancers. Repertoires were generated with immunoSEQ multiplex PCR, while TCRdb's copy carries only in-frame clones and drops some. The sample holds 20,000 to 25,000 clones, less than 85% seen once. The sequenced sample was CD4+ or CD8+ T cells sorted from blood, obtained in a trial of the OX40 agonist ivuxolimab. The receptors derive from an adult with an advanced solid tumor such as melanoma, head and neck, liver or kidney cancer. Both conserved end residues are part of each CDR3. A D gene is named only where the DNA matches it firmly. Expanded clones are given a class, and other clones once, few, many or no size at all.

D gene	V gene	clone size	J gene	CDR3 protein	CDR3 DNA
TRBD2	TRBV5-4	-	TRBJ2-1	CASSPGGGLAERIMEYEQFF	TGTGCCAGCAGCCCCGGGGGGGGTCTAGCGGAGCGGATCATGGAATATGAGCAGTTCTTC
-	TRBV5-1	-	TRBJ2-3	CASSLRTTGTDTQYF	TGCGCCAGCAGCTTGAGAACCACTGGCACAGATACGCAGTATTTT
TRBD2	TRBV19	medium-sized	TRBJ2-7	CASSITGGIYEQYF	TGTGCCAGTAGTATTACGGGAGGGATCTACGAGCAGTACTTC
-	TRBV27	-	TRBJ1-4	CASSRGGDEKLFF	TGTGCCAGCAGCCGCGGGGGGGACGAAAAACTGTTTTTT
TRBD2	TRBV7-2	-	TRBJ2-1	CASSLGWEGSYNEQFF	TGTGCCAGCAGCTTAGGCTGGGAGGGTTCCTACAATGAGCAGTTCTTC
TRBD2	TRBV6-4	-	TRBJ2-3	CASSEGGGATDTQYF	TGTGCCAGCAGTGAAGGCGGGGGGGCCACAGATACGCAGTATTTT
TRBD2	TRBV9	-	TRBJ2-3	CASSGTSATDTQYF	TGTGCCAGCAGCGGAACTAGCGCGACAGATACGCAGTATTTT
-	TRBV19	-	TRBJ1-5	CASNQTPTSNQPQHF	TGTGCCAGTAACCAGACGCCTACCAGCAATCAGCCCCAGCATTTT
-	TRBV7-2	-	TRBJ2-7	CASSFLGTGYEQYF	TGTGCCAGCAGCTTCCTCGGGACCGGCTACGAGCAGTACTTC
TRBD1	TRBV11-3	-	TRBJ1-5	CASSPYRGPNSNQPQHF	TGTGCCAGCAGCCCATACAGGGGACCAAATAGCAATCAGCCCCAGCATTTT
TRBD1	TRBV4-1	-	TRBJ2-7	CASSPAGTGGGEQYF	TGCGCCAGCAGCCCAGCAGGGACAGGGGGTGGCGAGCAGTACTTC
TRBD1	TRBV9	-	TRBJ2-5	CASSADRGGEETQYF	TGTGCCAGCAGCGCGGACAGGGGAGGAGAAGAGACCCAGTACTTC
TRBD2	TRBV27	-	TRBJ2-1	CASSVGLAIEQFF	TGTGCCAGCAGTGTTGGACTAGCGATTGAGCAGTTCTTC
TRBD1	TRBV11-2	few	TRBJ1-1	CASSLTGGEAFF	TGTGCCAGCAGCCTAACAGGGGGTGAAGCTTTCTTT
-	TRBV9	-	TRBJ1-5	CASSADEGSNQPQHF	TGTGCCAGCAGCGCCGACGAGGGTAGCAATCAGCCCCAGCATTTT
-	TRBV7-6	-	TRBJ2-7	CASSSISVDEQYF	TGTGCCAGCAGCTCCATATCGGTGGACGAGCAGTACTTC
-	TRBV7-6	-	TRBJ2-3	CASSLGPGQDTQYF	TGTGCCAGCAGCTTAGGGCCAGGGCAGGATACGCAGTATTTT
-	TRBV11-3	-	TRBJ1-2	CASSLGGAKYGYTF	TGTGCCAGCAGCTTGGGGGGGGCGAAATATGGCTACACCTTC
-	TRBV5-8	-	TRBJ2-1	CASSFSIVYNEQFF	TGTGCCAGCAGCTTTTCTATAGTGTACAATGAGCAGTTCTTC
-	TRBV7-9	-	TRBJ2-1	CASSLFAPRNEQFF	TGTGCCAGCAGCTTATTTGCTCCTCGGAATGAGCAGTTCTTC
-	TRBV28	-	TRBJ2-7	CASSPDFPSGYEQYF	TGTGCCAGCAGTCCGGACTTTCCCTCGGGGTACGAGCAGTACTTC
-	TRBV7-1	-	TRBJ1-2	CASSPLTANYGYTF	TGTGCCAGCAGCCCGTTGACCGCTAACTATGGCTACACCTTC
-	TRBV9	-	TRBJ2-3	CASSVLGSADTQYF	TGTGCCAGCAGCGTTCTCGGTTCCGCAGATACGCAGTATTTT
-	TRBV28	-	TRBJ2-5	CASSLEETQYF	TGTGCCAGCAGTTTAGAAGAGACCCAGTACTTC
-	TRBV6-5	-	TRBJ2-7	CASSYGVTYEQYF	TGTGCCAGCAGCTACGGCGTGACCTACGAGCAGTACTTC
TRBD1	TRBV5-6	-	TRBJ2-7	CASRQGQPNYEQYF	TGTGCCAGCAGACAGGGACAGCCCAACTACGAGCAGTACTTC
TRBD1	TRBV7-9	few	TRBJ2-5	CASSETGGEWETQYF	TGTGCCAGCAGCGAGACAGGGGGCGAGTGGGAGACCCAGTACTTC
-	TRBV6-1	-	TRBJ1-5	CASSEQGLAGSNQPQHF	TGTGCCAGCAGTGAGCAGGGATTAGCGGGTAGCAATCAGCCCCAGCATTTT
-	TRBV7-3	-	TRBJ2-2	CASSVTPYRTANTGELFF	TGTGCCAGCAGCGTGACGCCGTATCGGACAGCAAACACCGGGGAGCTGTTTTTT
-	TRBV27	-	TRBJ2-1	CASSLATDYNEQFF	TGTGCCAGCAGTTTAGCGACAGACTACAATGAGCAGTTCTTC
TRBD2	TRBV5-6	few	TRBJ2-5	CASSPRSGGGRQYF	TGTGCCAGCAGCCCACGGTCGGGGGGAGGCCGTCAGTACTTC
-	TRBV5-6	-	TRBJ2-3	CASSSEGDTQYF	TGTGCCAGCAGCTCGGAGGGTGATACGCAGTATTTT
-	TRBV14	-	TRBJ2-1	CASSHPKTGHNEQFF	TGTGCCAGCAGCCACCCGAAGACAGGACACAATGAGCAGTTCTTC
TRBD2	TRBV19	-	TRBJ2-1	CASSILPGLANEQFF	TGTGCCAGTAGTATACTCCCGGGACTAGCGAATGAGCAGTTCTTC
TRBD2	TRBV5-4	-	TRBJ2-1	CASSRSGRDADEQFF	TGTGCCAGCAGCCGCAGCGGGAGGGATGCCGATGAGCAGTTCTTC
TRBD1	TRBV5-4	-	TRBJ1-6	CASSYSGTGVNSPLHF	TGTGCCAGCAGCTACTCCGGGACAGGGGTTAATTCACCCCTCCACTTT
-	TRBV6-1	-	TRBJ1-5	CASSEEEGKNQPQHF	TGTGCCAGCAGTGAAGAGGAGGGAAAAAATCAGCCCCAGCATTTT